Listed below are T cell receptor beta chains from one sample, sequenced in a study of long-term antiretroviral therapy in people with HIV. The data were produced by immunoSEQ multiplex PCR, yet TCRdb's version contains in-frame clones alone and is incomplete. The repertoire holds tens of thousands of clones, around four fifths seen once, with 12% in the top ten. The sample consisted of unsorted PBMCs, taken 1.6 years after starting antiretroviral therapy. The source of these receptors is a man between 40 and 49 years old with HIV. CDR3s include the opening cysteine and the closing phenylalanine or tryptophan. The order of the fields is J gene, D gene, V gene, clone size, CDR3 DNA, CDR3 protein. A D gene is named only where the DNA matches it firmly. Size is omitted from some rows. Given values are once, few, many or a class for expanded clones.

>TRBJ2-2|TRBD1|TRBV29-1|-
TGCAGCGTTGAGGACAGGGGCGACACCGGGGAGCTGTTTTTT
CSVEDRGDTGELFF
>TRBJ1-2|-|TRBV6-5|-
TGTGCCAGCGGAAAAGGTTCCGGCTACACCTTC
CASGKGSGYTF
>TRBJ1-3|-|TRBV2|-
TGTGCCAGCAGGCGGGGTTCCTCTGGAAACACCATATATTTT
CASRRGSSGNTIYF
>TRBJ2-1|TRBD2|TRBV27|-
TGTGCCAGCAGTTTACGCGGAACTAGCGGTACGAAGAGCTCCTACAATGAGCAGTTCTTC
CASSLRGTSGTKSSYNEQFF
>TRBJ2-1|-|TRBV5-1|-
TGCGCCAGCAGCTTGGTAGGGGGAGGGGCCTCCTACAATGAGCAGTTCTTC
CASSLVGGGASYNEQFF
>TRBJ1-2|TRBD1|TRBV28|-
TGTGCCAGCAGGCTTGGACAGGGGAACTATGGCTACACCTTC
CASRLGQGNYGYTF
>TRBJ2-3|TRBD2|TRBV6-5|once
TGTGCCAGCACGGAGCGGGGGAGCACAGATACGCAGTATTTT
CASTERGSTDTQYF
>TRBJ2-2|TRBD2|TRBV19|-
TGTGCCAGTAGTAATGACGGGGGGTGGTCGGGCACCGGGGAGCTGTTTTTT
CASSNDGGWSGTGELFF
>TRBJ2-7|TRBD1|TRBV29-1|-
TGCAGCGTTGTTGACAGGGACGCCTACGAGCAGTACTTC
CSVVDRDAYEQYF
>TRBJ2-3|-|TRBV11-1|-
TGTGCCAGCAGCTTAGAACTAGCCTCGGATACGCAGTATTTT
CASSLELASDTQYF
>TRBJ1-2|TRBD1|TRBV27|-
TGTGCCAGCAGCAACAGGGGGGAGGGTTATGGCTACACCTTC
CASSNRGEGYGYTF
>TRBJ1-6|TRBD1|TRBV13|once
TGTGCCAGCAGCTCGTATGGACAGGTGGATCCTCTAGGAGCCCTCCACTTT
CASSSYGQVDPLGALHF
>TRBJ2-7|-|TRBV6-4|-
TGTGCCAGCAGTGTCAGTGTCTACGAGCAGTACTTC
CASSVSVYEQYF
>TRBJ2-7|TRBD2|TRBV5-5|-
TGTGCCAGCAGCTTGGAAGGGGCTAGCGGGAGTCACGAGCAGTACTTC
CASSLEGASGSHEQYF
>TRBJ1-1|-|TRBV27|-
TGTGCCAGCAGTTTATTGGGGGCCAGTGAAGCTTTCTTT
CASSLLGASEAFF
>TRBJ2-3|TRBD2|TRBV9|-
TGTGCCAGCAGCGTACAGCCTAGCGGGGGCGGGCTAACAGATACGCAGTATTTT
CASSVQPSGGGLTDTQYF
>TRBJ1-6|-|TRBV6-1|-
TGTGCCAGCATCGGGACGGAGCATTTGGCCCTCCACTTT
CASIGTEHLALHF
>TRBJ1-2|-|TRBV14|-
TGTGCCAGCAGCGGGGGCTTCTATGGCTACACCTTC
CASSGGFYGYTF
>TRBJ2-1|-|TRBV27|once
TGTGCCAGCAGTTTGGATTGGATTACAACCTCCTACAATGAGCAGTTCTTC
CASSLDWITTSYNEQFF
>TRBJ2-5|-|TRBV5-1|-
TGCGCCAGCAGGAACCGGGCGGATGAGACCCAGTACTTC
CASRNRADETQYF
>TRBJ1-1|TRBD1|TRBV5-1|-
TGCGCCAGCAGCTTGCAGACAGGGAGTACTGAAGCTTTCTTT
CASSLQTGSTEAFF
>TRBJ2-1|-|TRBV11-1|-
TGTGCCAGCAGCTTAATAGCCACTTCAAACGATGAGCAGTTCTTC
CASSLIATSNDEQFF
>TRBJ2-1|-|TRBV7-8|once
TGTGCCAGCAGCTTAGTGGCAGGATGGGGATACAATGAGCAGTTCTTC
CASSLVAGWGYNEQFF
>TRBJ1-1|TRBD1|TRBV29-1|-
TGCAGCGTGGGGGAGGGACAGATGAACACTGAAGCTTTCTTT
CSVGEGQMNTEAFF
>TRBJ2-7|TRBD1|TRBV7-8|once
TGTGCCAGCAGCTTCAGACCGGGACAGTACGAGCAGTACTTC
CASSFRPGQYEQYF
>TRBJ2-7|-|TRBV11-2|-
TGTGCCAGCAGCTTAGGTCTAGGTCGAGGCAATTCCTACGAGCAGTACTTC
CASSLGLGRGNSYEQYF
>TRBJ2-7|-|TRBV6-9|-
TGTGCCAACTTCCTAGGAGGTTTAAGGAGATATCACGAGCAGTACTTC
CANFLGGLRRYHEQYF
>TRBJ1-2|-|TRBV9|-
TGTGCCAGCAGCGTAGAGGGAACAGTAACCTATGGCTACACCTTC
CASSVEGTVTYGYTF
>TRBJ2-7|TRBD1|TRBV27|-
TGTGCCAGCAGTCCGATGGACAGGCCCTACGAGCAGTACTTC
CASSPMDRPYEQYF
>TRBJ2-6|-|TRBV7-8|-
TGTGCCAGCAGCCAATTTTGGGGTGATGGGGCCAACGTCCTGACTTTC
CASSQFWGDGANVLTF
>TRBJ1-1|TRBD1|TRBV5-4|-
TGTGCCAGCAGCCCGGTGACAGGGAAGAACACTGAAGCTTTCTTT
CASSPVTGKNTEAFF
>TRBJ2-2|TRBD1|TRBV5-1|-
TGCGCCAGCAGCTTAGCACATTCAACAGGGGGCTTCGGGGAGCTGTTTTTT
CASSLAHSTGGFGELFF
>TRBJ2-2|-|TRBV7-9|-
TGTGCCAGCAGCCCACAGAACACCGGGGAGCTGTTTTTT
CASSPQNTGELFF
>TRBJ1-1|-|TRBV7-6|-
TGTGCCAGCAGCCTCGCAGGAGGACGCTGGGGAACTGAAGCTTTCTTT
CASSLAGGRWGTEAFF
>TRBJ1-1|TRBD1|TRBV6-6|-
TGTGCCAGCAGTTACCCGACAGGGGGCGGGAACACTGAAGCTTTCTTT
CASSYPTGGGNTEAFF
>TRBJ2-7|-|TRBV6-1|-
TGTGCCAGCAGTGAAGCGGGGACGGACTACTCCTACGAGCAGTACTTC
CASSEAGTDYSYEQYF
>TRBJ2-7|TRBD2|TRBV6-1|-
TGTGCCAGCAGTGAGGTTACTAGCGGGAGGGAAATAGCCTACGAGCAGTACTTC
CASSEVTSGREIAYEQYF
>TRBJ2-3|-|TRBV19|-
TGTGCCAGTAGTATAGCGGACGGGATAGATACGCAGTATTTT
CASSIADGIDTQYF
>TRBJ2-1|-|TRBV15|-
TGTGCCACCAGCGTTAAGTTTCAGGAGCAGTTCTTC
CATSVKFQEQFF
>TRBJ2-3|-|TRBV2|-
TGTGCCAGCAGGGAAGCGAGCGCAGATACGCAGTATTTT
CASREASADTQYF
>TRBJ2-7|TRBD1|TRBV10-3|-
TGTGCCATCAGTCAAGGGACAGGGCACTACGAGCAGTACTTC
CAISQGTGHYEQYF
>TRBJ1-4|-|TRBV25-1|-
TGTGCCAGCAGTGGGGAGGGCCCAGGGTACGAAAAACTGTTTTTT
CASSGEGPGYEKLFF